The source of this T cell receptor beta chain is a study of technical replicates of blood from four donors. Germline lookup yields CDR1 MNHEY and CDR2 SMNVEV (reference sequence). Trimming cost V 7 bases and J 4 bases; bases outside gene matches: 6. The CDR3 has 13 residues. Profiling relied on immunoSEQ multiplex PCR, and the TCRdb table lists in-frame clones only, not all of them. The sample lists tens of thousands of clones; about nine tenths were seen once. This sequence originates from a human donor in good health. Some clones in this sample may be carry-over from other donors' samples. Material for sequencing was T cells isolated from PBMCs. The chain uses TRBV27 and TRBJ1-1, with 7 bases identical to TRBD1. Here the CDR3 reads CASNGQGGTEAFF. DNA of the CDR3: TGTGCCAGCAATGGTCAGGGGGGCACTGAAGCTTTCTTT.